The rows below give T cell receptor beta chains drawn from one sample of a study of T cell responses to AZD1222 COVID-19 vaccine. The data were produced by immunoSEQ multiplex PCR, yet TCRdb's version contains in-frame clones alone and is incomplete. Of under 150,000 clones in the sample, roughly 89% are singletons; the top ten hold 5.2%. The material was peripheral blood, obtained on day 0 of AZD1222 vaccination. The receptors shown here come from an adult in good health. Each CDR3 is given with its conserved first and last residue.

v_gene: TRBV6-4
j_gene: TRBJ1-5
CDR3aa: CASSAGTGGDQPQHF

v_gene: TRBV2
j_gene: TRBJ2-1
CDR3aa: CASMGAVYNEQFF

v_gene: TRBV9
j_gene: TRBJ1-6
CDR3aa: CASSGDILAANSPLHF

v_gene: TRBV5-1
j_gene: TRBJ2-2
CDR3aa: CASSLAGANTGELFF

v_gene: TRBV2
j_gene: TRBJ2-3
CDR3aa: CASREGSYRDTDTQYF

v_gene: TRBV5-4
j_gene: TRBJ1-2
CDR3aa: CASSPTGNYGYTF

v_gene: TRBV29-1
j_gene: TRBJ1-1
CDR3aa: CSVVRRLNTEAFF

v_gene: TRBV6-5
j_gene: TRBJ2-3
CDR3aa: CASRPNEGSDTQYF

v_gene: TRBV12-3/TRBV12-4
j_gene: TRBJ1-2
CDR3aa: CASSGRQIDGYTF

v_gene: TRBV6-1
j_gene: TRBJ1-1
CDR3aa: CASSEATGGATEAFF

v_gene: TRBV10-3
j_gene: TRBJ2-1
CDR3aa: CAISESKGSWFF

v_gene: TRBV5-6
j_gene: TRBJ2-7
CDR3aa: CASSLARLAGVPYHEQYF

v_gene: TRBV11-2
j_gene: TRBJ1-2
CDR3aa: CASSWGGQIYGYTF

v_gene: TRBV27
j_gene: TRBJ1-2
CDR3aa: CANLPGTGLPTGYGYTF

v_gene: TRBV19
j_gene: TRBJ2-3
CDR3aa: CASAGQRKPSTDTQYF

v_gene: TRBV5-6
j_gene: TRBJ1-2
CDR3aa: CASSGKGIYGYTF

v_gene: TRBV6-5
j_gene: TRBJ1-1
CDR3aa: CASRAAGSNTEAFF

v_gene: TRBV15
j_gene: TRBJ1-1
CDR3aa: CATSRERAENTEAFF

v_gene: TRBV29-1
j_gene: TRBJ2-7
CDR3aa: CSVELAGAGIYEQYF

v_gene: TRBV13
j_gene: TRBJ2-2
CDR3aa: CASSSGLAGYTGELFF

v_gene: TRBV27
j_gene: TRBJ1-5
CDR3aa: CASSPGQGGQPQHF

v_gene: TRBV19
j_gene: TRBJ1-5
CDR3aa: CASSIRDGSNQPQHF

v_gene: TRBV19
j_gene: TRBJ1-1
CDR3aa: CASSVGQGIRTEAFF

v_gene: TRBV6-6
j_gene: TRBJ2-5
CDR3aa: CASVRVAGSGKTQYF

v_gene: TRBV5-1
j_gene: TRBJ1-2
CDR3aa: CASNKDGTSYGYTF

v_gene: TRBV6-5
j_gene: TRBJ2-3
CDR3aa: CASSLRGGTQYF

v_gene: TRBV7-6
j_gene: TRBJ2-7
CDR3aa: CASSEAPGRIYEQYF

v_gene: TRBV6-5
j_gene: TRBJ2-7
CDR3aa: CASSSFPAGQGGEQYF

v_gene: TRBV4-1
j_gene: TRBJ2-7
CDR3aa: CASSGVSYEQYF

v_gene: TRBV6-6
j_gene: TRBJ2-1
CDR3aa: CASSYQALPYNEQFF

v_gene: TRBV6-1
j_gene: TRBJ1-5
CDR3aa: CASSEVQVSFQPQHF

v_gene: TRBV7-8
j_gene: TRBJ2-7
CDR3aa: CASSSRDRGHEQYF

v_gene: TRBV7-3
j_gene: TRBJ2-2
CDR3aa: CASSLLAGTGELFF

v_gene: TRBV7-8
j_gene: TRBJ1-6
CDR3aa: CASSPDREVDSPLHF

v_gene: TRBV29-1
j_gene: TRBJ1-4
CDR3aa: CSVGENEKLFF

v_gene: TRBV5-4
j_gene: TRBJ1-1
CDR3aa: CASSEDRGLNTEAFF

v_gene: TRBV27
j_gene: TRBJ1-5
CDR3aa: CASSLRTGVNQPQHF

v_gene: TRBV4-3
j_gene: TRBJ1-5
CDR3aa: CASSPERHQPQHF

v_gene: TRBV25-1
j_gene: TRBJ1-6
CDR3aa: CASRDSPWGPLHF

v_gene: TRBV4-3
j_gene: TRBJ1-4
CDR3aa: CASSRSRQTRNEKLFF

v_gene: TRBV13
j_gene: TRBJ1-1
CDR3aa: CASSLGMNTEAFF

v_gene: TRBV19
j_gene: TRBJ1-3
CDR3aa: CASRTGPGRDTIYF

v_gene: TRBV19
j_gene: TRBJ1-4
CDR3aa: CASRDAEKLFF

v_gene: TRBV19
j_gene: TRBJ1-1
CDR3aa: CASSWALAEAFF

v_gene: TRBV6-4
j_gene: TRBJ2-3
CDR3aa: CANTPDRGGKTTDTQYF

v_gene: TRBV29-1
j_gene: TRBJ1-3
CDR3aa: CSVGGGSGNTIYF

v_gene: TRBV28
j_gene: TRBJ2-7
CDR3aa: CASSSIIGTKNPREPSYQTYEQYF

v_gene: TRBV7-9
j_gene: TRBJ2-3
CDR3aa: CASLRGDTQYF

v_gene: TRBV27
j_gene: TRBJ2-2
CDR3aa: CASSRKGLGITGELFF